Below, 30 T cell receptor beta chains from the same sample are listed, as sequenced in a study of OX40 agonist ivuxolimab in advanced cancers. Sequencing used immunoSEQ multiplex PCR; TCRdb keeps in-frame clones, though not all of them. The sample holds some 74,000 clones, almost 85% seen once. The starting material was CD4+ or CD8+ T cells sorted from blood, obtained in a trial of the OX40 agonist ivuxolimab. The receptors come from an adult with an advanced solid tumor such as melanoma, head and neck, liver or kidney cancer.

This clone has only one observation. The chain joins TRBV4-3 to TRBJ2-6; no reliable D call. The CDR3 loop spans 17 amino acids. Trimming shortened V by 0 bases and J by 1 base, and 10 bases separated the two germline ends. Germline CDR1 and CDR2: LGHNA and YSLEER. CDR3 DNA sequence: TGCGCCAGCAGCCAAGACGTGACCACTTCTGGGGCCAACGTCCTGACTTTC. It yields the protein CASSQDVTTSGANVLTF.

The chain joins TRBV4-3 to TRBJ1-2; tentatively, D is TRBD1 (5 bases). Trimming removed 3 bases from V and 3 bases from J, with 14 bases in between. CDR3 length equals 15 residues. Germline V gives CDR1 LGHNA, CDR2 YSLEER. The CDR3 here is CASSQAGTNDYGYTF. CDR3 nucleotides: TGCGCCAGCAGCCAGGCCGGGACTAATGACTATGGCTACACCTTC.

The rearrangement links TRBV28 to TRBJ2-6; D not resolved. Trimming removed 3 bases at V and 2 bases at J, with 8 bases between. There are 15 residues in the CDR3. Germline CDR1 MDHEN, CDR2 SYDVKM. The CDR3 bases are TGTGCCAGCAGTTTTGTGGACGCTGGGGCCAACGTCCTGACTTTC. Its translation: CASSFVDAGANVLTF.

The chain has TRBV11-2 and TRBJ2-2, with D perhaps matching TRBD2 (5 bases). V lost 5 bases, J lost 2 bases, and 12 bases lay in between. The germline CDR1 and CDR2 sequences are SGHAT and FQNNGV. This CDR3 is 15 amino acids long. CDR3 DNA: TGTGCCAGCAGCCCAGCGGCTAGCAACACCGGGGAGCTGTTTTTT. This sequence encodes CASSPAASNTGELFF. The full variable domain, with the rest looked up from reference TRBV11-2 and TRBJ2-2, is EAGVAQSPRYKIIEKRQSVAFWCNPISGHATLYWYQQILGQGPKLLIQFQNNGVVDDSQLPKDRFSAERLKGVDSTLKIQPAKLEDSAVYLCASSPAASNTGELFFGEGSRLTVL.

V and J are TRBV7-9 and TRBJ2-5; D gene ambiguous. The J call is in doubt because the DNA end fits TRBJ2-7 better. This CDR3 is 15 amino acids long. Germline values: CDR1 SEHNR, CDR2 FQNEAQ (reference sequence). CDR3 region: CASSFPKTTENEQYF. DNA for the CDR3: TGTGCCAGCAGCTTCCCGAAGACCACAGAGAACGAGCAGTACTTC.

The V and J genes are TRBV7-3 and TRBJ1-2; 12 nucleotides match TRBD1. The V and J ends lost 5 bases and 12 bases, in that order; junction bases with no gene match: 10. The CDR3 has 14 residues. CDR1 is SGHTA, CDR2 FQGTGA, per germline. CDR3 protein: CASSLQGQGANHTF. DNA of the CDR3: TGTGCCAGCAGCCTCCAGGGACAGGGGGCGAATCACACCTTC.

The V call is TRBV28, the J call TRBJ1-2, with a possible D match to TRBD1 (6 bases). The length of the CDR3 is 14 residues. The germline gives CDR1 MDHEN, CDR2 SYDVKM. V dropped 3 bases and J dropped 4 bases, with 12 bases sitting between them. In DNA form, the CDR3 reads TGTGCCAGCAGTTTGGACAGACAAACCTATGGCTACACCTTC. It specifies CASSLDRQTYGYTF.

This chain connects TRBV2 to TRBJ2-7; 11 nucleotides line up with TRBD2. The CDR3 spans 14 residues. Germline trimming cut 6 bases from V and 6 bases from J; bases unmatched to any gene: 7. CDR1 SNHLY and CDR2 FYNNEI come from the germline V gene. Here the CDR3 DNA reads TGTGCCAGCAGCAGGACTAGCGGGTTAGCCGAGCAGTACTTC. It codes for CASSRTSGLAEQYF.

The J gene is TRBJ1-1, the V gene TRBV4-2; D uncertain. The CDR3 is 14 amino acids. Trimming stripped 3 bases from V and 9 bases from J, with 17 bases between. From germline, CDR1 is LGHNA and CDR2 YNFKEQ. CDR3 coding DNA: TGTGCCAGCAGCCAGTTCAATCCCACGGACCAAGCTTTCTTT. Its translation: CASSQFNPTDQAFF.

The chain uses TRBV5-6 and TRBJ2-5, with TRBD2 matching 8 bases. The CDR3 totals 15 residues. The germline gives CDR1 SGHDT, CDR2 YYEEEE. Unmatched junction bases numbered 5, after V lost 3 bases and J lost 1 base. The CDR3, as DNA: TGTGCCAGCAGCTCGGGGGGGTTGGCCCAAGAGACCCAGTACTTC. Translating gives CASSSGGLAQETQYF.

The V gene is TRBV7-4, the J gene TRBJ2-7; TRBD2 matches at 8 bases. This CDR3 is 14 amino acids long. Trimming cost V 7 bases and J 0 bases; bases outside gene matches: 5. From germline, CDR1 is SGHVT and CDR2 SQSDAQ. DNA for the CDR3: TGTGCCAGCACCACGGGAGGGAGCTCCTACGAGCAGTACTTC. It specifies CASTTGGSSYEQYF. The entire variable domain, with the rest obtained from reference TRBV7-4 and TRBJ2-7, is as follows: GAGVSQSPRYKVAKRGRDVALRCDSISGHVTLYWYRQTLGQGSEVLTYSQSDAQRDKSGRPSGRFSAERPERSVSTLKIQRTEQGDSAVYLCASTTGGSSYEQYFGPGTRLTVT.

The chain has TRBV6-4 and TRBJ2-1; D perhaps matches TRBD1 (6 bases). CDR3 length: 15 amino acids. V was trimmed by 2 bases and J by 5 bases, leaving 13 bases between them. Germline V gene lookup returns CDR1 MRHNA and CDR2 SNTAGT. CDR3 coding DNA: TGTGCCAGCAGTGACACAGGGAGCCCAAACAATGAGCAGTTCTTC. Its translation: CASSDTGSPNNEQFF.

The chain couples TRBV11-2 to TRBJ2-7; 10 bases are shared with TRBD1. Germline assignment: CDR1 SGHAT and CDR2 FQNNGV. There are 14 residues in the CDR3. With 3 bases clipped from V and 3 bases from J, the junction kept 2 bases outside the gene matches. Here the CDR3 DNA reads TGTGCCAGCAGCTTGGGACAGGGGCTCTACGAGCAGTACTTC. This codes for CASSLGQGLYEQYF.

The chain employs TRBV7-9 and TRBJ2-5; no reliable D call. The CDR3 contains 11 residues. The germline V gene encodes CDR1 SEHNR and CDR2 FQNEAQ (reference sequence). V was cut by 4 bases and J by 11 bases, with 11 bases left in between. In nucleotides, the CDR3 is TGTGCCAGCAGCTCCACATGGGTGCAGTACTTC. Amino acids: CASSSTWVQYF.

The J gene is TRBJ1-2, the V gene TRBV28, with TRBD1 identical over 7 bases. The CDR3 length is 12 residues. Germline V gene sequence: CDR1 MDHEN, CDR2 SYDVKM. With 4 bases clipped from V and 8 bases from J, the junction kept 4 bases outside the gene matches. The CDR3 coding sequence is TGTGCCAGCAGTTCAGGGGGACGGGGCTACACCTTC. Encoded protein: CASSSGGRGYTF.

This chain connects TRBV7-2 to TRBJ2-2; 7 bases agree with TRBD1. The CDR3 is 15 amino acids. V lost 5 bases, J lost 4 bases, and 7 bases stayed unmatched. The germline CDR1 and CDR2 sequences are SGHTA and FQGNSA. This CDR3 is CASSLPGTVTGELFF. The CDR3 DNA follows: TGTGCCAGCAGCCTGCCCGGGACAGTCACCGGGGAGCTGTTTTTT.

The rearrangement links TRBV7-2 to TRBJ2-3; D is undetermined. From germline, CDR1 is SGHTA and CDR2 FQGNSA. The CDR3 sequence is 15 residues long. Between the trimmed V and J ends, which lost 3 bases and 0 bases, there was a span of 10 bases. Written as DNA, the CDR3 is TGTGCCAGCAGCTTTACCGGAGTGAGCACAGATACGCAGTATTTT. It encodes CASSFTGVSTDTQYF. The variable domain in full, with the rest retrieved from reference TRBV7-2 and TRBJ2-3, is GAGVSQSPSNKVTEKGKDVELRCDPISGHTALYWYRQSLGQGLEFLIYFQGNSAPDKSGLPSDRFSAERTGGSVSTLTIQRTQQEDSAVYLCASSFTGVSTDTQYFGPGTRLTVL.

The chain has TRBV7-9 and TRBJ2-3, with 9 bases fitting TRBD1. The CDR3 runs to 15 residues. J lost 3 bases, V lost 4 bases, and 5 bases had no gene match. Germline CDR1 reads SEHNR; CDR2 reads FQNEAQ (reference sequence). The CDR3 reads CASSSLGTGTDTQYF. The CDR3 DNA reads TGTGCCAGCAGCTCATTGGGGACAGGGACAGATACGCAGTATTTT.

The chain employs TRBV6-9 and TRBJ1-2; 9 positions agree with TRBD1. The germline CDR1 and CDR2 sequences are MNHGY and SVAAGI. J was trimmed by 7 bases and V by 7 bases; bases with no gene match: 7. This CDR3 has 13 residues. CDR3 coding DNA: TGTGCCAGCACCCCGGGACAGGGAGTTGGCTACACCTTC. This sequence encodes CASTPGQGVGYTF.

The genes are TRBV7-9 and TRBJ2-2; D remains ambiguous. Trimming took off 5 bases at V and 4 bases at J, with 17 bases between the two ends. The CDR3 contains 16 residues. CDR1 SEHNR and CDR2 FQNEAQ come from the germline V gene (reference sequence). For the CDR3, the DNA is TGTGCCAGCAGCCCTGGGTCAGCGAGTGGCACCGGGGAGCTGTTTTTT. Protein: CASSPGSASGTGELFF.

CDR3: CASSFAGGTDTQYF. Here the CDR3 DNA reads TGTGCCAGCAGTTTTGCGGGAGGGACAGATACGCAGTATTTT. V is TRBV28 and J is TRBJ2-3, with TRBD2 matching 9 bases. The junction had 1 base not matched to a gene; V was cut back by 3 bases and J by 3 bases. This CDR3 spans 14 amino acids. CDR1 MDHEN and CDR2 SYDVKM come from the germline V gene.

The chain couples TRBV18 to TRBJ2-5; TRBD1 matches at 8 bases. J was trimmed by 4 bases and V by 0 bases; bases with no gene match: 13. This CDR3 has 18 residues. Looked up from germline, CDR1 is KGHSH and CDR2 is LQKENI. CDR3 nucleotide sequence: TGTGCCAGCTCACCACCATGGGGACAGGACATTAACGGAGAGACCCAGTACTTC. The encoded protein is CASSPPWGQDINGETQYF.

The CDR3 DNA sequence: TGTGCCAGCAGCACCTTTTACACTGAAGCTTTCTTT. The encoded protein is CASSTFYTEAFF. This chain joins TRBV28 and TRBJ1-1; D gene ambiguous. This CDR3 has 12 amino acids. Deletions cut 6 bases from V and 3 bases from J, with 8 bases between. Germline lookup yields CDR1 MDHEN and CDR2 SYDVKM.

The CDR3 DNA follows: TGTGCCAGCAGTTTATACAGGTTTCAGCCCCAGCATTTT. It codes for CASSLYRFQPQHF. The chain is built from TRBV28 and TRBJ1-5, with D perhaps TRBD1 (5 bases). Germline V gene data show CDR1 as MDHEN and CDR2 as SYDVKM. The CDR3 contains 13 residues. V gave up 1 base and J gave up 6 bases, with 7 bases separating them.

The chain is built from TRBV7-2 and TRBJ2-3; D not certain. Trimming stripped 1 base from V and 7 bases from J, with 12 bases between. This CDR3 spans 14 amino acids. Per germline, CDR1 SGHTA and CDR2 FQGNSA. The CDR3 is CASSLDPFDYTQYF. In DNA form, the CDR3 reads TGTGCCAGCAGCTTAGACCCTTTTGATTATACGCAGTATTTT.

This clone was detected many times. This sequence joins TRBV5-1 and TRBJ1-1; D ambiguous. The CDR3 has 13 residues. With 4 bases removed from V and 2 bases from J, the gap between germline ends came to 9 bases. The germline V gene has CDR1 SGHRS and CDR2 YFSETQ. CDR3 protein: CASSPDVNTEAFF. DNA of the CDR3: TGCGCCAGCAGCCCGGACGTTAACACTGAAGCTTTCTTT.

The CDR3 loop is CASSPRSGREADTQYF. For the CDR3, the DNA is TGTGCCAGCAGCCCCCGTAGCGGGAGGGAAGCAGATACGCAGTATTTT. V gene TRBV9 combines with J gene TRBJ2-3; TRBD2 aligns across 11 bases. Unmatched junction bases numbered 8, after V lost 4 bases and J lost 4 bases. The CDR3 consists of 16 residues. Germline CDR1 reads SGDLS; CDR2 reads YYNGEE.

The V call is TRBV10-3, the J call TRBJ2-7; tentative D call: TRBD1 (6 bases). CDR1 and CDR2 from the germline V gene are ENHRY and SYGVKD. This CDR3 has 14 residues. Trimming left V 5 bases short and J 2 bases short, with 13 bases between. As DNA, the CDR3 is TGTGCCATCAGTCCTGGGACACGGGCCTACGAGCAGTACTTC. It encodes CAISPGTRAYEQYF.

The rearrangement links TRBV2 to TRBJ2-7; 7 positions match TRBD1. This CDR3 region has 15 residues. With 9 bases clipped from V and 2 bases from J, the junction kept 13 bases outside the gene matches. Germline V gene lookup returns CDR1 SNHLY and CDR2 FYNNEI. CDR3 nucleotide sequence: TGTGCCAGTCAAGCTTCCGGGACAGCCGCCTACGAGCAGTACTTC. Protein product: CASQASGTAAYEQYF.

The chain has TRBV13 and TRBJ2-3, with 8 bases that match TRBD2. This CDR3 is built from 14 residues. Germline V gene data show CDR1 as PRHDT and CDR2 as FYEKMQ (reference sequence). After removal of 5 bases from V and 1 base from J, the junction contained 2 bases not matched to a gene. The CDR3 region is CASSLRGGTDTQYF. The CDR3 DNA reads TGTGCCAGCAGCCTGCGGGGGGGCACAGATACGCAGTATTTT.